This TCR beta chain emerged from a study of read filtering for tumor transcriptome and immune sequencing. Study in general: The cohort had 17 men and approximately 13 women aged about 40 to 90, mean about 68 years. By R-ISS, stages I, II and III held about 8, 17 and 7 patients. IR-seq gave about 3.5 to 11 million TCR reads per sample; RNA-seq gave roughly 80 to 1273.

This clonotype was seen ten or more times. The library was built from around 380 ng RNA with molecular barcoded adaptors for alpha/delta and beta/gamma chains. A single record per CDR3 protein comes from TCRdb applying MiXCR to the reads. The sample contains 85,000 to 100,000 distinct CDR3 sequences, roughly 21% of which appear only once. The TCR comes from a donor aged 40 or older with multiple myeloma. The source material was a population of CD138-negative cells sorted from bone marrow.

The chain's CDR3 is CASSGLAGGASYNEQFF. CDR3 sequence (DNA): TGTGCCAGCAGTGGGTTAGCGGGGGGGGCCTCCTACAATGAGCAGTTCTTC. The chain is built from TRBV25-1 and TRBJ2-1; 11 nucleotides line up with TRBD2. The CDR3 runs to 17 residues. The germline gives CDR1 MGHDK, CDR2 SYGVNS. V shed 4 bases and J 0 bases; nucleotides not matched to a gene: 5. Full variable domain (outside the CDR3, taken from reference TRBV25-1 and TRBJ2-1): EADIYQTPRYLVIGTGKKITLECSQTMGHDKMYWYQQDPGMELHLIHYSYGVNSTEKGDLSSESTVSRIRTEHFPLTLESARPSHTSQYLCASSGLAGGASYNEQFFGPGTRLTVL.